This TCR beta chain was captured in a study of T-cell reconstitution after alpha-beta-depleted transplantation in children. Unique molecular identifiers were incorporated when the TCRbeta library was constructed. TCRdb independently ran MiXCR on the PCR reads; one entry per CDR3 protein. This sample has approximately 400,000 distinct CDR3 sequences, with roughly a tenth found just once. Deletions cut 1 base from V and 4 bases from J, with 7 bases between. Germline V gene lookup returns CDR1 LGHNA and CDR2 YSLEER. This CDR3 has 14 amino acids. The chain recombines TRBV4-3 with TRBJ1-4; possible D gene TRBD1, 6 bases. The clonotype was recovered from a human donor who donated a stem cell graft to a child with acute myeloid leukemia. The sequencing here drew on PBMCs from the stem cell graft donor, taken from the stem cell graft. The CDR3, as DNA: TGCGCCAGCAGCCAAGGAGGGGGTAATGAAAAACTGTTTTTT. It encodes CASSQGGGNEKLFF.